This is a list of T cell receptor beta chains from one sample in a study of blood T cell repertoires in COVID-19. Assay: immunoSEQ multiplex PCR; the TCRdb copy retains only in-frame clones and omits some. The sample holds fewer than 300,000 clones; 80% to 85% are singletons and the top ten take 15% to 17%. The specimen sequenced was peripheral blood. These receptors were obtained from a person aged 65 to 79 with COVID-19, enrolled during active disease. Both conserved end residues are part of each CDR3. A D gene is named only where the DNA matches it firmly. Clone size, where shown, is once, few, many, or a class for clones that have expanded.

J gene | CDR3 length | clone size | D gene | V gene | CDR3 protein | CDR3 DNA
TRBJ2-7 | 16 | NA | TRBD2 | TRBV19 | CASSASGGAGAYEQYF | TGTGCCAGTAGTGCCTCCGGGGGGGCGGGGGCCTACGAGCAGTACTTC
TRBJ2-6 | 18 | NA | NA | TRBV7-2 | CASSFFALGGSGANVLTF | TGTGCCAGCAGCTTTTTCGCCCTCGGGGGTTCTGGGGCCAACGTCCTGACTTTC
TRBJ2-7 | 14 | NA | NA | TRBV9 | CASSVESGPYEQYF | TGTGCCAGCAGCGTAGAGAGTGGTCCCTACGAGCAGTACTTC
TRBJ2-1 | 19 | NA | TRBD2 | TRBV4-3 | CASSQELGLAGGGKDEQFF | TGCGCCAGCAGCCAAGAATTAGGACTAGCGGGGGGTGGAAAGGATGAGCAGTTCTTC
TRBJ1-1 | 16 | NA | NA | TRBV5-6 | CASSLGTGNPVTEAFF | TGTGCCAGCAGCTTAGGAACAGGCAATCCGGTCACTGAAGCTTTCTTT
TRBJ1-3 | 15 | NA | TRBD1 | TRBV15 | CATSRTGSSGNTIYF | TGTGCCACCAGCAGGACAGGGAGCTCTGGAAACACCATATATTTT
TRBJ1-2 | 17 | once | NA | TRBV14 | CASSQDAWAGMGYGYTF | TGTGCCAGCAGCCAAGATGCCTGGGCGGGGATGGGCTATGGCTACACCTTC
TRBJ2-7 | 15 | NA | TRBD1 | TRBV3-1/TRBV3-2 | CASSTPGQGISEQYF | TGTGCCAGCAGCACACCGGGACAGGGGATAAGCGAGCAGTACTTC
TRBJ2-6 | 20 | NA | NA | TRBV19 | CASSIDQGTALSSGANVLTF | TGTGCCAGTAGTATCGATCAGGGGACGGCTTTGAGCTCTGGGGCCAACGTCCTGACTTTC
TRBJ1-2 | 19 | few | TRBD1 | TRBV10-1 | CASREQGARRTGRNYGYTF | TGCGCCAGCAGGGAGCAGGGGGCTAGACGGACCGGGAGGAACTATGGCTACACCTTC
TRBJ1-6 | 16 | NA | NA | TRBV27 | CASSYTGNRNNSPLHF | TGTGCCAGCAGCTATACAGGGAACCGAAATAATTCACCCCTCCACTTT
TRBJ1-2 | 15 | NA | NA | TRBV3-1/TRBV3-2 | CASSRDAGINYGYTF | TGTGCCAGCAGTAGAGATGCGGGGATAAACTATGGCTACACCTTC
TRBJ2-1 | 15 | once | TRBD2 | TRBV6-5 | CASSRGLVRYNEQFF | TGTGCCAGCAGTCGGGGACTAGTGAGGTACAATGAGCAGTTCTTC
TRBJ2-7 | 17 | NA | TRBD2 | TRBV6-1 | CASSEAGPGLAGGEQYF | TGTGCCAGCAGTGAAGCGGGACCGGGACTAGCGGGAGGCGAGCAGTACTTC
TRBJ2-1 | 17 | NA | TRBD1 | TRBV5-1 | CASSSHRQGISYNEQFF | TGCGCCAGCAGCTCCCACCGACAGGGGATCTCCTACAATGAGCAGTTCTTC
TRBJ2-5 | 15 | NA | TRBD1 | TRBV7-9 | CASSRRTGEQETQYF | TGTGCCAGCAGCAGAAGGACAGGGGAACAAGAGACCCAGTACTTC
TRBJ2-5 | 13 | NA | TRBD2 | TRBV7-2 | CASSGLVLETQYF | TGTGCCAGCAGCGGACTAGTATTGGAGACCCAGTACTTC
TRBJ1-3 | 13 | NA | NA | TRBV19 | CASSHLTGNTIYF | TGTGCCAGTAGTCACTTGACTGGAAACACCATATATTTT
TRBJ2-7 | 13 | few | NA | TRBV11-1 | CASSIPGSYEQYF | TGTGCCAGCAGCATCCCGGGCTCCTACGAGCAGTACTTC
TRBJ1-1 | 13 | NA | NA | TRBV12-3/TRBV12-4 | CASSPEMNTEAFF | TGTGCCAGCAGTCCCGAGATGAACACTGAAGCTTTCTTT
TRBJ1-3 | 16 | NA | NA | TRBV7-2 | CASSSRVGGAADTIYF | TGTGCCAGCAGCTCCCGGGTCGGGGGGGCCGCCGACACCATATATTTT
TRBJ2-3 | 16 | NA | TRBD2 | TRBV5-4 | CASRGSGGAFTDTQYF | TGTGCCAGCAGGGGTAGCGGGGGGGCCTTTACAGATACGCAGTATTTT
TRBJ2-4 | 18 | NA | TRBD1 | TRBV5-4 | CASSSGQGRDLAKNIQYF | TGTGCCAGCAGCTCGGGACAGGGCAGGGACTTAGCCAAAAACATTCAGTACTTC
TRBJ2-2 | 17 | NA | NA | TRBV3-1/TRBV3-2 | CASSQDLWAANTGELFF | TGTGCCAGCAGCCAAGATCTTTGGGCCGCGAACACCGGGGAGCTGTTTTTT
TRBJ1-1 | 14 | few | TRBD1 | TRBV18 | CASSPGQGIPEAFF | TGTGCCAGCTCCCCGGGACAGGGGATTCCTGAAGCTTTCTTT
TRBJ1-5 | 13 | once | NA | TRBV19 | CASSIGAGQPQHF | TGTGCCAGTAGTATAGGGGCGGGTCAGCCCCAGCATTTT
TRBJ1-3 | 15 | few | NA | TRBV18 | CASSPDGYSGNTIYF | TGTGCCAGCTCACCCGACGGGTATTCTGGAAACACCATATATTTT
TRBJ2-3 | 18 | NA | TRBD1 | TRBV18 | CASSFQGAMTGGADTQYF | TGTGCCAGCTCATTTCAAGGCGCGATGACAGGGGGCGCAGATACGCAGTATTTT
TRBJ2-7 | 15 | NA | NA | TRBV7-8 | CASSSRTGLIYEQYF | TGTGCCAGCAGCTCACGTACGGGACTGATCTACGAGCAGTACTTC
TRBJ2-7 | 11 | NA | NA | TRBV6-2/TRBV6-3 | CASSNTGEQYF | TGTGCCAGCAGTAACACAGGAGAGCAGTACTTC
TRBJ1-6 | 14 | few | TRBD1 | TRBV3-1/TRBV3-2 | CASSVQGIPSPLHF | TGTGCCAGCAGCGTACAGGGGATTCCTTCACCCCTCCACTTT
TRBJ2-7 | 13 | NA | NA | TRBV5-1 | CASSATGRGEQYF | TGCGCCAGCAGCGCTACAGGTAGGGGCGAGCAGTACTTC
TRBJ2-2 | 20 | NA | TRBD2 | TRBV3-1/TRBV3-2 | CASSPYWTSGGHPNTGELFF | TGTGCCAGCAGCCCCTACTGGACTAGCGGGGGGCATCCGAACACCGGGGAGCTGTTTTTT
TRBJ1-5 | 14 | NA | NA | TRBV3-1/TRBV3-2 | CASSQDMRSQPQHF | TGTGCCAGCAGCCAAGATATGAGGAGTCAGCCCCAGCATTTT
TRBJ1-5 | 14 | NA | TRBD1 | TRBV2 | CASSDGTGDQPQHF | TGTGCCAGCAGCGACGGGACAGGGGATCAGCCCCAGCATTTT
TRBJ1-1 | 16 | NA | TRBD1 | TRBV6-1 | CASSGRGPAMNTEAFF | TGTGCCAGCAGTGGCAGGGGGCCGGCAATGAACACTGAAGCTTTCTTT
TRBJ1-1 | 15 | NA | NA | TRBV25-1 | CASSLLQGVNTEAFF | TGTGCCAGCTCCCTCCTACAGGGAGTGAACACTGAAGCTTTCTTT
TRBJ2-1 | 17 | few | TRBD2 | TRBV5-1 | CASSARLAGGAYNEQFF | TGCGCCAGCAGCGCCCGACTAGCGGGAGGGGCCTACAATGAGCAGTTCTTC
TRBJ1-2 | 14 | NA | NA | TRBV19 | CASSIETRNYGYTF | TGTGCCAGTAGTATAGAAACAAGAAACTATGGCTACACCTTC
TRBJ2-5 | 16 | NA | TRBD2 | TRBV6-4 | CASSDSAGEGSETQYF | TGTGCCAGCAGTGACTCAGCGGGGGAGGGTTCGGAGACCCAGTACTTC
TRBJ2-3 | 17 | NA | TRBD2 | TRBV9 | CASSVGAGTRRGDTQYF | TGTGCCAGCAGCGTAGGTGCCGGGACTAGAAGGGGGGACACGCAGTATTTT
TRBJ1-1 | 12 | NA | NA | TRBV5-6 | CASSLGAPGAFF | TGTGCCAGCAGCCTGGGCGCACCGGGAGCTTTCTTT